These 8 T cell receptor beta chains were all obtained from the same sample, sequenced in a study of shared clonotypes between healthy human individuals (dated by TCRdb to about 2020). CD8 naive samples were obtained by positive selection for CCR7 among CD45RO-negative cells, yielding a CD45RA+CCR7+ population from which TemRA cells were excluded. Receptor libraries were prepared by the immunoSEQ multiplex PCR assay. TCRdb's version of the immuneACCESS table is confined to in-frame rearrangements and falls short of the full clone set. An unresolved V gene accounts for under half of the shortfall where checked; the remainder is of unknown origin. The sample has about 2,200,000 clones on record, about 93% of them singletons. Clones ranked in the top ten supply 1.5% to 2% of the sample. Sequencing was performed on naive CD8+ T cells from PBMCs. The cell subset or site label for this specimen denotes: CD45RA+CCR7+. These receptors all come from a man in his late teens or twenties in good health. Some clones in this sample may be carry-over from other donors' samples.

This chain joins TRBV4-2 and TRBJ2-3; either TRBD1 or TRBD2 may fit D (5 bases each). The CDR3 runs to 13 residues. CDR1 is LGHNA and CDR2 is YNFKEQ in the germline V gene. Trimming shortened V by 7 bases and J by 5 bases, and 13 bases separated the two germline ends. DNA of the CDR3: TGTGCCAGCAATGAGGGGCTCGGAGATACGCAGTATTTT. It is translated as CASNEGLGDTQYF.

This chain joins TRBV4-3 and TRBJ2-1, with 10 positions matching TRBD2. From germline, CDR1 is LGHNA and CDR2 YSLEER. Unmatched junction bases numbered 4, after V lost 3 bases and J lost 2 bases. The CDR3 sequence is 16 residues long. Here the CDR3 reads CASSQSAGGTYNEQFF. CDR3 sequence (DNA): TGCGCCAGCAGCCAGTCAGCGGGAGGGACCTACAATGAGCAGTTCTTC.

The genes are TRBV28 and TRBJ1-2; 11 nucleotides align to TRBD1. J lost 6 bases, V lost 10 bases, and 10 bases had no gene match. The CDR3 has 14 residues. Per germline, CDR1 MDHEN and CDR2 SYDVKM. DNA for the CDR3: TGTGCCACCTGCGACCGGACAGGGGGCAATGGCTACACCTTC. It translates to CATCDRTGGNGYTF.

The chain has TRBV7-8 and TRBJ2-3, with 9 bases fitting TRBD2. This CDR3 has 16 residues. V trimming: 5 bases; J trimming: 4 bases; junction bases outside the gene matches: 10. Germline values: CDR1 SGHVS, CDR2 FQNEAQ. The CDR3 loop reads CASSLISGRGPDTQYF. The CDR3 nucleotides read TGTGCCAGCAGCCTAATTAGCGGGAGAGGCCCAGATACGCAGTATTTT.

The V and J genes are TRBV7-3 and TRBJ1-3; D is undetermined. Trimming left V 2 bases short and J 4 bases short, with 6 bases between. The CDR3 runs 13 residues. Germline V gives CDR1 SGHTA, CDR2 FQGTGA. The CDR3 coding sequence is TGTGCCAGCAGCTTAGATCGCGGAAACACCATATATTTT. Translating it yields CASSLDRGNTIYF.

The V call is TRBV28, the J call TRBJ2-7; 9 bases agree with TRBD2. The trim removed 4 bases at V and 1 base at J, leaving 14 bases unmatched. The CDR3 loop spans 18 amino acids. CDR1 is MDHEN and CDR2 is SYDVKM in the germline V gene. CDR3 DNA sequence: TGTGCCAGCAGTTCACTATTTAAGGGACTAGCAGAGTCCTACGAGCAGTACTTC. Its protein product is CASSSLFKGLAESYEQYF.

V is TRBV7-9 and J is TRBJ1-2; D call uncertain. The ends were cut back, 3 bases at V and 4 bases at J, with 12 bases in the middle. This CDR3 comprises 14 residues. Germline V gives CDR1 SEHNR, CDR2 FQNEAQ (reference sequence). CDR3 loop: CASSFGLASYGYTF. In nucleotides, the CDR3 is TGTGCCAGCAGCTTCGGCCTGGCCTCCTATGGCTACACCTTC.

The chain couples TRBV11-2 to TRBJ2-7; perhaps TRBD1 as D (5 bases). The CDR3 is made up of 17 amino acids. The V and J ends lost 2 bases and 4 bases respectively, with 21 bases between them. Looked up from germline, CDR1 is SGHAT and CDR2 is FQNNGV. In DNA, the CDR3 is TGTGCCAGCAGCTTATTGGACATTTCCCATCCCCCTTACGAGCAGTACTTC. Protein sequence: CASSLLDISHPPYEQYF.